The 29 T cell receptor beta chains reported below all come from one sample, sequenced in a study of blood T cell repertoires in COVID-19 (dated by TCRdb to the early 2020s). Receptor libraries were prepared by the immunoSEQ multiplex PCR assay. What TCRdb holds here is the immuneACCESS table cut down to in-frame rearrangements. Part of the clones is not present; checked against another copy, under half of the missing clones reflect an unresolved V gene, and the others are unexplained. The sample records fewer than 80,000 clones, roughly 90% of which are singletons. 20% to 25% of the sample comes from the top ten. Sequenced input: peripheral blood. The receptors were sampled from a woman between 45 and 60 years old with active or convalescent COVID-19.

The chain carries TRBV18 and TRBJ1-2; D is ambiguous. V shed 3 bases and J shed 4 bases, with 18 bases lying between them. The CDR3 is made up of 16 amino acids. Germline V CDR1 and CDR2: KGHSH, LQKENI. CDR3 in DNA: TGTGCCAGCTCACCTTCCCAGGCCTCCACATCCTATGGCTACACCTTC. Amino acids: CASSPSQASTSYGYTF.

The chain is built from TRBV5-1 and TRBJ2-3; D may be TRBD1 (5 bases). Germline V gives CDR1 SGHRS, CDR2 YFSETQ. The CDR3 consists of 20 residues. The V and J ends lost 0 bases and 2 bases respectively, with 25 bases between them. This CDR3 reads CASSLDQGSWARQITDTQYF. The DNA for the CDR3 is TGCGCCAGCAGCTTGGATCAGGGATCCTGGGCGCGGCAAATCACAGATACGCAGTATTTT.

The chain recombines TRBV25-1 with TRBJ1-2; a possible D gene is TRBD1 (5 bases). Germline V CDR1 and CDR2: MGHDK, SYGVNS. V lost 6 bases to trimming and J lost 3 bases, with 11 bases between them. The CDR3 is 13 residues long. The CDR3 region is CASSKTEYYGYTF. The CDR3 coding sequence is TGTGCCAGCAGCAAGACAGAGTACTATGGCTACACCTTC.

DNA for the CDR3: TGTGCCAGCAGCTTGGCGCTTTCCGGCACTGAAGCTTTCTTT. Its protein product is CASSLALSGTEAFF. The chain couples TRBV5-4 to TRBJ1-1, with D unresolved. Germline V lookup: CDR1 SGHNT, CDR2 YYREEE (reference sequence). The CDR3 is made up of 14 amino acids. The V end lost 0 bases, the J end lost 4 bases, and 10 bases lay between the germline ends.

The chain uses TRBV7-2 and TRBJ2-1; no reliable D call. The CDR3 covers 15 residues. Trimming stripped 1 base from V and 4 bases from J, with 11 bases between. Germline V gene data show CDR1 as SGHTA and CDR2 as FQGNSA. The CDR3 nucleotides are TGTGCCAGCAGCTTAGGGGCAAACCGATACAATGAGCAGTTCTTC. Translated, it gives CASSLGANRYNEQFF.

The CDR3 DNA reads as TGTGCCTGGCTAGCGGGACCGGGGGATGAGCAGTTCTTC. Its protein is CAWLAGPGDEQFF. The chain employs TRBV30 and TRBJ2-1; 9 nucleotides match TRBD2. The trim removed 5 bases at V and 8 bases at J, leaving 7 bases unmatched. Germline-derived CDR1 and CDR2 are GTSNPN and SVGIG (reference sequence). The CDR3 length is 13 residues.

Here the CDR3 reads CASSPYGTELNQPQHF. The CDR3 bases are TGTGCCAGCTCACCCTACGGGACAGAATTGAATCAGCCCCAGCATTTT. The chain is built from TRBV18 and TRBJ1-5; 7 nucleotides match TRBD1. CDR1 is KGHSH, CDR2 LQKENI, per germline. CDR3 length: 16 residues. The trim removed 3 bases at V and 4 bases at J, leaving 9 bases unmatched.

The J gene is TRBJ2-7, the V gene TRBV14; 8 bases align to TRBD2. The germline gives CDR1 SGHDN, CDR2 FVKESK. This CDR3 is 15 amino acids long. V was pared by 1 base and J by 0 bases, with 2 bases of the junction left unmatched. CDR3 nucleotide sequence: TGTGCCAGCAGCCAAGTTGCGGGGGGCTCCTACGAGCAGTACTTC. It translates to CASSQVAGGSYEQYF. The whole variable domain, filled in from reference TRBV14 and TRBJ2-7, reads EAGVTQFPSHSVIEKGQTVTLRCDPISGHDNLYWYRRVMGKEIKFLLHFVKESKQDESGMPNNRFLAERTGGTYSTLKVQPAELEDSGVYFCASSQVAGGSYEQYFGPGTRLTVT.

This chain uses TRBV9 with TRBJ2-3; 8 positions agree with TRBD2. V shed 4 bases, J shed 0 bases, and the junction held 1 base outside the gene matches. Germline lookup yields CDR1 SGDLS and CDR2 YYNGEE. The CDR3 has 14 amino acids. The CDR3 nucleotides are TGTGCCAGCAGCCCTAGCGGGAGCACAGATACGCAGTATTTT. As protein: CASSPSGSTDTQYF.

This chain uses TRBV19 with TRBJ1-1, with TRBD1 matching 8 bases. The length of the CDR3 is 13 residues. With V trimmed by 4 bases and J by 8 bases, 6 bases remained unmatched. Germline CDR1 reads LNHDA; CDR2 reads SQIVND (reference sequence). The chain's CDR3 is CASSTGQGREAFF. The DNA for the CDR3 is TGTGCCAGTAGTACTGGACAGGGAAGGGAAGCTTTCTTT.

This clone was detected only once. The chain links TRBV14 to TRBJ2-1, with 8 bases matching TRBD2. V was pared by 2 bases and J by 0 bases, with 3 bases of the junction left unmatched. This CDR3 comprises 16 residues. Looked up from germline, CDR1 is SGHDN and CDR2 is FVKESK. CDR3 coding DNA: TGTGCCAGCAGCCAAATAGCGGGGAGCTCCTACAATGAGCAGTTCTTC. Its translation is CASSQIAGSSYNEQFF. Full variable domain (missing parts from reference TRBV14 and TRBJ2-1): EAGVTQFPSHSVIEKGQTVTLRCDPISGHDNLYWYRRVMGKEIKFLLHFVKESKQDESGMPNNRFLAERTGGTYSTLKVQPAELEDSGVYFCASSQIAGSSYNEQFFGPGTRLTVL.

This clone was detected once. This sequence joins TRBV28 and TRBJ1-2, with TRBD1 matching over 8 bases. The CDR3 consists of 16 residues. The germline CDR1 and CDR2 sequences are MDHEN and SYDVKM. With 2 bases clipped from V and 4 bases from J, the junction kept 9 bases outside the gene matches. In DNA form, the CDR3 reads TGTGCCAGCAGTTTAACCCGGGACAGGCTCTCCTATGGCTACACCTTC. This encodes CASSLTRDRLSYGYTF.

This chain joins TRBV29-1 and TRBJ1-2, with 10 positions matching TRBD1. CDR3 length: 11 amino acids. Germline V CDR1 and CDR2: SQVTM, ANQGSEA. J was trimmed by 6 bases and V by 7 bases; bases with no gene match: 2. In DNA, the CDR3 is TGCAGCGCTGGGACAGGGGATGGCTACACCTTC. Translating it yields CSAGTGDGYTF.

The chain has TRBV20-1 and TRBJ1-5, with 9 positions matching TRBD1. The V gene end was trimmed by 3 bases and the J gene end by 4 bases; junction bases not matched to a gene: 10. This CDR3 comprises 16 residues. The germline V gene encodes CDR1 DFQATT and CDR2 SNEGSKA (reference sequence). This CDR3 reads CSASTTLGQGNQPQHF. Written as DNA, the CDR3 is TGCAGTGCTAGTACTACACTGGGACAGGGAAATCAGCCCCAGCATTTT.

This chain uses TRBV10-3 with TRBJ2-5; 12 bases are shared with TRBD1. CDR3 length: 18 residues. V gave up 0 bases and J gave up 5 bases; unmatched junction bases: 10. Germline V gene sequence: CDR1 ENHRY, CDR2 SYGVKD. The CDR3 spells CAISESLMGTGGRETQYF. The CDR3 DNA reads as TGTGCCATCAGTGAGTCCCTGATGGGGACAGGGGGCCGGGAGACCCAGTACTTC.

The gene calls are TRBV3-1 (or the pseudogene TRBV3-2) and TRBJ2-7; TRBD1 aligns across 8 bases. V lost 4 bases to trimming and J lost 0 bases; unmatched junction nucleotides: 5. CDR1 is LGHDT, CDR2 YNNKEL, per germline (reference sequence). CDR3 size: 15 residues. CDR3 coding DNA: TGTGCCAGCAGCCTTCTACAGGGGGACTCCTACGAGCAGTACTTC. This codes for CASSLLQGDSYEQYF.

The chain has TRBV28 and TRBJ1-1, with TRBD1 matching 8 bases. After removal of 1 base from V and 9 bases from J, the junction contained 7 bases not matched to a gene. Looked up from germline, CDR1 is MDHEN and CDR2 is SYDVKM. The length of the CDR3 is 14 residues. The CDR3 bases are TGTGCCAGCAGTTTATTATCCGGACAGGGCCAAGCTTTCTTT. Protein: CASSLLSGQGQAFF.

The count of this clone is one. Here the CDR3 DNA reads TGTGCCATCAGTGAGGTGACGGGGGGAAACACCATATATTTT. Amino acids: CAISEVTGGNTIYF. The chain couples TRBV10-3 to TRBJ1-3; no reliable D call. CDR1 ENHRY and CDR2 SYGVKD come from the germline V gene. Trimming took off 2 bases at V and 4 bases at J, with 9 bases between the two ends. The CDR3 is 14 amino acids.

The chain is built from TRBV18 and TRBJ2-3; D possibly corresponds to TRBD2 (5 bases). The CDR3 runs 16 residues. Germline-derived CDR1 and CDR2 are KGHSH and LQKENI. Trimming shortened V by 3 bases and J by 0 bases, and 13 bases separated the two germline ends. The CDR3 DNA reads TGTGCCAGCTCACCCCCCGGGGTCCTAAGCACAGATACGCAGTATTTT. The encoded protein is CASSPPGVLSTDTQYF.

The V gene is TRBV27, the J gene TRBJ2-7; 11 positions agree with TRBD2. CDR3 length: 15 residues. V gave up 4 bases and J gave up 2 bases; unmatched junction bases: 4. Germline V lookup: CDR1 MNHEY, CDR2 SMNVEV (reference sequence). The CDR3 DNA reads as TGTGCCAGCAGTTGGGGACTAGCGGAGCCCTACGAGCAGTACTTC. This encodes CASSWGLAEPYEQYF.

V gene TRBV18 combines with J gene TRBJ2-7, with D perhaps TRBD2 (6 bases). Germline V gene lookup returns CDR1 KGHSH and CDR2 LQKENI. Deletions cut 0 bases from V and 2 bases from J, with 14 bases between. The CDR3 is made up of 16 amino acids. The chain's CDR3 is CASSPPRALAPYEQYF. For the CDR3, the DNA is TGTGCCAGCTCACCACCGCGTGCACTAGCCCCCTACGAGCAGTACTTC.

To note about this clone: One end of the junction fails to match germline, which may point to a read error. The gene calls are TRBV11-1 and TRBJ2-3; D is undetermined. Germline CDR1 is SGHAT and CDR2 is FQDESV (reference sequence). The CDR3 is 12 amino acids. The CDR3: CASNLTGDTQYF. As DNA, the CDR3 is TGTGCCAGCAACTTAACCGGGGATACGCAGTATTTT.

The CDR3 protein is CASSYGGEKLFF. The CDR3 DNA reads TGTGCCAGCAGTTACGGAGGAGAAAAACTGTTTTTT. The chain links TRBV6-6 to TRBJ1-4; D is undetermined. V lost 2 bases and J lost 8, with 6 bases in between. The CDR3 consists of 12 residues. The germline V gene encodes CDR1 MNHNY and CDR2 SVGAGI (reference sequence).

Only one count was recorded for this clone. CDR3 bases: TGCGCCAGCAGCCCACGGGACAGGGGGTATGGCTACACCTTC. Residues: CASSPRDRGYGYTF. The V gene is TRBV5-1, the J gene TRBJ1-2; 11 bases are shared with TRBD1. Trimming at V came to 4 bases and at J to 5 bases, leaving 4 bases not matched to a gene. Germline CDR1 SGHRS, CDR2 YFSETQ. This CDR3 contains 14 residues.

Only a few counts were recorded for this clone. V usage is TRBV21-1 and J usage is TRBJ1-2. TRBV21-1 is tagged as a pseudogene. The CDR3 is 16 amino acids. Written as DNA, the CDR3 is TGTGCCAGCAGCAAAGCTTTGGGCCGGGGAGGGTATGGCTACACCTTC. As protein: CASSKALGRGGYGYTF.

This clone was observed once. The rearrangement joins TRBV2 to TRBJ1-3, with a possible D match to TRBD1 (5 bases). Trimming shortened V by 4 bases and J by 4 bases, and 5 bases separated the two germline ends. The length of the CDR3 is 12 residues. Germline V gene lookup returns CDR1 SNHLY and CDR2 FYNNEI. CDR3 amino acids: CASSGQGNTIYF. The CDR3 DNA is TGTGCCAGCAGTGGACAGGGAAACACCATATATTTT.

The chain couples TRBV5-6 to TRBJ2-5, with 7 bases matching TRBD2. CDR1 and CDR2 from the germline V gene are SGHDT and YYEEEE. The junction had 11 bases not matched to a gene; V was cut back by 0 bases and J by 3 bases. CDR3 length: 17 amino acids. The CDR3 loop is CASSLAQRERREETQYF. The CDR3 nucleotides read TGTGCCAGCAGCTTGGCCCAGCGGGAAAGAAGGGAAGAGACCCAGTACTTC. Full variable domain (missing parts from reference TRBV5-6 and TRBJ2-5): DAGVTQSPTHLIKTRGQQVTLRCSPKSGHDTVSWYQQALGQGPQFIFQYYEEEERQRGNFPDRFSGHQFPNYSSELNVNALLLGDSALYLCASSLAQRERREETQYFGPGTRLLVL.

The chain couples TRBV5-4 to TRBJ2-3; tentative D call: TRBD1 (6 bases). The CDR3 totals 15 residues. V lost 4 bases and J 2 bases, leaving 14 bases between the germline ends. The germline V gene has CDR1 SGHNT and CDR2 YYREEE (reference sequence). The CDR3 reads CASSQPQGNTDTQYF. CDR3 in DNA: TGTGCCAGCAGCCAACCACAGGGTAACACAGATACGCAGTATTTT.

The sample holds one count of this clone. This chain's CDR3 is CATRNTSGIQETQYF. CDR3 DNA sequence: TGTGCCACAAGAAACACTAGCGGGATCCAAGAGACCCAGTACTTC. The rearrangement links TRBV15 to TRBJ2-5, with 10 bases aligning to TRBD2. Germline assignment: CDR1 LNHNV and CDR2 YYDKDF (reference sequence). The V gene end was trimmed by 9 bases and the J gene end by 1 base; junction bases not matched to a gene: 8. The CDR3 is 15 amino acids.